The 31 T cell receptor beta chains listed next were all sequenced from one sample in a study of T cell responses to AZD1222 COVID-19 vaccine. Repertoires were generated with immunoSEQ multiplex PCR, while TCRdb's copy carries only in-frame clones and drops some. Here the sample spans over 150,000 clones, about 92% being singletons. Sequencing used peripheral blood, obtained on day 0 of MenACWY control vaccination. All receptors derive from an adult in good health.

The CDR3 loop reads CASSQEVLGGGQGQFF. In nucleotides, the CDR3 is TGTGCCAGCAGCCAAGAGGTTCTTGGAGGGGGCCAGGGGCAGTTCTTC. The chain has TRBV4-2 and TRBJ2-1; D may be TRBD1 (7 bases). Germline V gives CDR1 LGHNA, CDR2 YNFKEQ. The ends were cut back, 0 bases at V and 12 bases at J, with 21 bases in the middle. The CDR3 runs 16 residues.

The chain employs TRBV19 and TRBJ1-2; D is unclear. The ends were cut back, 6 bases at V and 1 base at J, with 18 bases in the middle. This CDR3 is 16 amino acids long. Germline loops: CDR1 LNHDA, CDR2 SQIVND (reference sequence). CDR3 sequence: CASRVQRTPYNYGYTF. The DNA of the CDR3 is TGTGCCAGTAGAGTCCAGCGGACGCCCTATAACTATGGCTACACCTTC.

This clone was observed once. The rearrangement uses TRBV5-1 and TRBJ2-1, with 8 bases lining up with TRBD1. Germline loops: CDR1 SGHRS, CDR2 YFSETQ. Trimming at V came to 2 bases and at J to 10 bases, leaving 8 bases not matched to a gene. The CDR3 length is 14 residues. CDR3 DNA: TGCGCCAGCAGCTTCAGGGATGGGACAGGCGAGCAGTTCTTC. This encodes CASSFRDGTGEQFF.

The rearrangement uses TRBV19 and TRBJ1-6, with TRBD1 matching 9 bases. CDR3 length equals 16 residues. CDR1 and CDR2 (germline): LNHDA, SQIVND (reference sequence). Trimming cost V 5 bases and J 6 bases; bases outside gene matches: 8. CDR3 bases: TGTGCCAGTAGTCAATCGGACAGGGGTAGTAATTCACCCCTCCACTTT. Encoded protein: CASSQSDRGSNSPLHF.

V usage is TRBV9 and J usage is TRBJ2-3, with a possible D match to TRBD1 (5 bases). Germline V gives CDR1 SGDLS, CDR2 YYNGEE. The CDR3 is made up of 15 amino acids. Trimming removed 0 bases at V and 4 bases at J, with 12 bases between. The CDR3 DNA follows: TGTGCCAGCAGCGTAGGGCAGGGTCGGGCAGATACGCAGTATTTT. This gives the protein CASSVGQGRADTQYF.

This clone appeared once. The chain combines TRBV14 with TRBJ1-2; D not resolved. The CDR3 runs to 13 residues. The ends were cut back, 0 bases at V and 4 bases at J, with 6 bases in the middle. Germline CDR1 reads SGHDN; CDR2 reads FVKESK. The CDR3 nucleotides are TGTGCCAGCAGCCAAGATGCCGTCTATGGCTACACCTTC. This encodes CASSQDAVYGYTF.

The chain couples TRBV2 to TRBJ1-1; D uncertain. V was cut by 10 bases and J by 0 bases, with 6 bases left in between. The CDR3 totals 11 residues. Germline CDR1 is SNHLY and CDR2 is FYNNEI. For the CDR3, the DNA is TGTGCCACCGGACTGAACACTGAAGCTTTCTTT. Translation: CATGLNTEAFF. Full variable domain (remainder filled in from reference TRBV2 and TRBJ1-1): EPEVTQTPSHQVTQMGQEVILRCVPISNHLYFYWYRQILGQKVEFLVSFYNNEISEKSEIFDDQFSVERPDGSNFTLKIRSTKLEDSAMYFCATGLNTEAFFGQGTRLTVV.

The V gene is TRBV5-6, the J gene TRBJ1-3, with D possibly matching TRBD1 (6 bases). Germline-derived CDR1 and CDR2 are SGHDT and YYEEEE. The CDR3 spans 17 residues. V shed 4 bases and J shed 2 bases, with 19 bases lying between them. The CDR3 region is CASSRGTTTLTGNTIYF. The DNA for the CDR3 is TGTGCCAGCAGCCGCGGGACAACCACTCTTACTGGAAACACCATATATTTT.

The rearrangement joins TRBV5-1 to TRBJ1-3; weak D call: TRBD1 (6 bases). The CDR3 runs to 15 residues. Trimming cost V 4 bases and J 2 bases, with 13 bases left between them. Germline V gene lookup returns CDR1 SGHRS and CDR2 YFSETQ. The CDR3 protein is CASSREAGAGNTIYF. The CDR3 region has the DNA TGCGCCAGCAGCCGAGAGGCAGGGGCTGGAAACACCATATATTTT.

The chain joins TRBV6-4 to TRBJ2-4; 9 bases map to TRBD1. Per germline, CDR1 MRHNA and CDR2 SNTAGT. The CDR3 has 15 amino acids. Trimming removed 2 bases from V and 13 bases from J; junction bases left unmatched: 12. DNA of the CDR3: TGTGCCAGCAGTGACGCGAGCTACGGACAGGGGAGCCAGTACTTC. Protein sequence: CASSDASYGQGSQYF.

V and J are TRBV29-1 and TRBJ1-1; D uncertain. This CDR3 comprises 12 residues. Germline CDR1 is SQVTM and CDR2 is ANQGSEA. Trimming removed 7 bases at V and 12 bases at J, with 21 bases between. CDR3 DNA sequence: TGCAGCGGGGTAGACCAGGCGGATTTCCCTTTCTTT. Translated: CSGVDQADFPFF.

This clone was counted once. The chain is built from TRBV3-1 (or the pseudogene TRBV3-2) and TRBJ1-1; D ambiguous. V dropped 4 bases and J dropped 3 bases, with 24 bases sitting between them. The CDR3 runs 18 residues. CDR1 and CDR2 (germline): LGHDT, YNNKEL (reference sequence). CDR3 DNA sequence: TGTGCCAGCAGCCTCTCTTTTTTGGACCTCACCGCGGACACTGAAGCTTTCTTT. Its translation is CASSLSFLDLTADTEAFF.

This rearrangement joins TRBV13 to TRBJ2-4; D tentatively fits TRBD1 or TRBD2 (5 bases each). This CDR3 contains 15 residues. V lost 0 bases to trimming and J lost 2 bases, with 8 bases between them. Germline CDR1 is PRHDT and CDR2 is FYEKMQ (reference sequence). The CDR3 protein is CASSLGRGPKNIQYF. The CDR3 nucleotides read TGTGCCAGCAGCTTAGGTCGGGGCCCCAAAAACATTCAGTACTTC.

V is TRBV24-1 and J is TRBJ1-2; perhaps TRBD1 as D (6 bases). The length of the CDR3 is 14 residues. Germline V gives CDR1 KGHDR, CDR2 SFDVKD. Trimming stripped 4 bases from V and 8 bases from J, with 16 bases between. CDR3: CATSESGAPRGYTF. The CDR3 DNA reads TGTGCCACCAGTGAGTCAGGGGCCCCACGAGGCTACACCTTC.

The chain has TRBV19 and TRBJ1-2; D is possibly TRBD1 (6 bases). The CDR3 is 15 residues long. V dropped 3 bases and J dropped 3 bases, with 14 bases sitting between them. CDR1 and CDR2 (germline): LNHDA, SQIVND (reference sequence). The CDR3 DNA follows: TGTGCCAGTAGTATTCGGGCAGGGGAGCACTATGGCTACACCTTC. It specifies CASSIRAGEHYGYTF.

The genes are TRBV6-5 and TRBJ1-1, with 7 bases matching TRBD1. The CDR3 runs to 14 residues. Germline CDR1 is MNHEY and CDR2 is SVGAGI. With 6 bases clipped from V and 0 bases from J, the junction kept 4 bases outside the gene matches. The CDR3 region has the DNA TGTGCCAGCAGGAGGGACAGCCTGAACACTGAAGCTTTCTTT. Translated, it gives CASRRDSLNTEAFF.

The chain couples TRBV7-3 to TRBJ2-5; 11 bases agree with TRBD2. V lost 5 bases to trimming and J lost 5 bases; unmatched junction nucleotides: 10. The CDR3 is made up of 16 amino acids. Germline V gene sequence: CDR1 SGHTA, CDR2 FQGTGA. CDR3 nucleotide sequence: TGTGCCAGCAGCCCCCGGGTAGCGGGAGGGCCCGAGACCCAGTACTTC. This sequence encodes CASSPRVAGGPETQYF.

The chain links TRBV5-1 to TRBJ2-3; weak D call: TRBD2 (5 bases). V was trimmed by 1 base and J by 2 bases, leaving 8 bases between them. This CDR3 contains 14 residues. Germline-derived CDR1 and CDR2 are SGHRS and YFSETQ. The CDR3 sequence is CASSLMGDTDTQYF. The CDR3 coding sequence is TGCGCCAGCAGCTTGATGGGAGACACAGATACGCAGTATTTT. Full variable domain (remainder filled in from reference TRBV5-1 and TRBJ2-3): KAGVTQTPRYLIKTRGQQVTLSCSPISGHRSVSWYQQTPGQGLQFLFEYFSETQRNKGNFPGRFSGRQFSNSRSEMNVSTLELGDSALYLCASSLMGDTDTQYFGPGTRLTVL.

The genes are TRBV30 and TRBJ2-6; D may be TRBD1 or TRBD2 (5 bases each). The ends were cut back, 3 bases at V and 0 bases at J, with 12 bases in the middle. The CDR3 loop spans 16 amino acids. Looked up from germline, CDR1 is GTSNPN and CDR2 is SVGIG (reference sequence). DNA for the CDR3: TGTGCCTGGAGCAGGGCAGGGAGCTCTGGGGCCAACGTCCTGACTTTC. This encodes CAWSRAGSSGANVLTF.

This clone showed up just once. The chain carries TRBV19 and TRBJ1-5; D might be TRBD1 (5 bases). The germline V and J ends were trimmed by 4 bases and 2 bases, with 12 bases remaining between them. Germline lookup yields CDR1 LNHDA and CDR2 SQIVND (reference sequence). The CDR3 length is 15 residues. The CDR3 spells CASSTALGGNQPQHF. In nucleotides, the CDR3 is TGTGCCAGTAGTACCGCCTTAGGGGGCAATCAGCCCCAGCATTTT.

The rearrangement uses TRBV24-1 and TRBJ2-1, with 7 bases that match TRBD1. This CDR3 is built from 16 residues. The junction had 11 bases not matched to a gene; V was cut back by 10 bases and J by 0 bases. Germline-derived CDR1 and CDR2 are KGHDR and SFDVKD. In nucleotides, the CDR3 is TGTGCCACAGGAGGACAGGACCCGAGCTCCTACAATGAGCAGTTCTTC. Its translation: CATGGQDPSSYNEQFF.

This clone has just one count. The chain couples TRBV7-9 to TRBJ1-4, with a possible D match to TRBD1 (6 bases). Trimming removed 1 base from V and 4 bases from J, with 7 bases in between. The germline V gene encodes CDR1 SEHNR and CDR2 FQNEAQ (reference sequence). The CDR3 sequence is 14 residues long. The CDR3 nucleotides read TGTGCCAGCAGCTTAGGCAGGGGTAATGAAAAACTGTTTTTT. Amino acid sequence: CASSLGRGNEKLFF. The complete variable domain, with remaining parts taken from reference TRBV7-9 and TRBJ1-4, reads DTGVSQNPRHKITKRGQNVTFRCDPISEHNRLYWYRQTLGQGPEFLTYFQNEAQLEKSRLLSDRFSAERPKGSFSTLEIQRTEQGDSAMYLCASSLGRGNEKLFFGSGTQLSVL.

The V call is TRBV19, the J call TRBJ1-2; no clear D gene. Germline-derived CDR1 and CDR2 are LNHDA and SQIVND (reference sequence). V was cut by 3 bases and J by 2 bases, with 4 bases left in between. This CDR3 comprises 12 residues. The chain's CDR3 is CASSILNYGYTF. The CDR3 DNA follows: TGTGCCAGTAGTATTTTAAACTATGGCTACACCTTC.

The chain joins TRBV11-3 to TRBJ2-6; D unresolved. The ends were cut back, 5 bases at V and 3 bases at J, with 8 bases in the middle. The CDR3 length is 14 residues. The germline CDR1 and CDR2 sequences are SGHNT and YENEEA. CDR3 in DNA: TGTGCCAGCAGCCCCACAAGTGGGGCCAACGTCCTGACTTTC. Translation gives CASSPTSGANVLTF.

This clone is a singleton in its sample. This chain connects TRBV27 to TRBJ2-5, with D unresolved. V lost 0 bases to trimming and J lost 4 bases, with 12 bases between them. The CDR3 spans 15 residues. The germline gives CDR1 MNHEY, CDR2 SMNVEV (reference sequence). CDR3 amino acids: CASSLSIGSGETQYF. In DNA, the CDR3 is TGTGCCAGCAGTTTATCGATCGGGTCTGGAGAGACCCAGTACTTC.

CDR3 coding DNA: TGCGCCAGCAGTGAGTCCTTCAGCAATGAGCAGTTCTTC. Residues: CASSESFSNEQFF. The chain joins TRBV10-1 to TRBJ2-1; D gene unclear. V was shortened by 0 bases and J by 6 bases, with 6 bases between the two germline ends. CDR3 length: 13 residues. CDR1 and CDR2 (germline): WNHNN, SYGVQD (reference sequence).

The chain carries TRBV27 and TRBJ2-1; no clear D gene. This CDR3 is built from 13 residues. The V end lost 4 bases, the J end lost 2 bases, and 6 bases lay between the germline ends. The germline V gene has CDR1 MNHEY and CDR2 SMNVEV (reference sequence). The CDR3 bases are TGTGCCAGCAGTTGGCAGGCCTACAATGAGCAGTTCTTC. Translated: CASSWQAYNEQFF.

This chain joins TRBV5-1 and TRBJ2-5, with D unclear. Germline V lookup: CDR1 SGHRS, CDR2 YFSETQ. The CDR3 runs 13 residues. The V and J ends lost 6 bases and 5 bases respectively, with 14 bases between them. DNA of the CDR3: TGCGCCAGCACGTGGGGTTCGGAGGAGACCCAGTACTTC. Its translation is CASTWGSEETQYF.

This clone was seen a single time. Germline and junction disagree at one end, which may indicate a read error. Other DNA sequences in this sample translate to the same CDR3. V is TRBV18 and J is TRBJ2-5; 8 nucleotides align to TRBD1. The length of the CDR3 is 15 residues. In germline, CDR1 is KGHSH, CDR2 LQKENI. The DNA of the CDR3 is TGTGCCAGCTCATCACCAGGGGGCCTCCAGGAGACCCAGTACTTC. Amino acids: CASSSPGGLQETQYF. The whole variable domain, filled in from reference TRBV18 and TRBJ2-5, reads NAGVMQNPRHLVRRRGQEARLRCSPMKGHSHVYWYRQLPEEGLKFMVYLQKENIIDESGMPKERFSAEFPKEGPSILRIQQVVRGDSAAYFCASSSPGGLQETQYFGPGTRLLVL.

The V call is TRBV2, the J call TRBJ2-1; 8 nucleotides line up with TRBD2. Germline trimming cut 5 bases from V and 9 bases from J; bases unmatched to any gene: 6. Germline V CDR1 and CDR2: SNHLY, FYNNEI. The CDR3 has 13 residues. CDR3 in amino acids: CASSIGLAIEQFF. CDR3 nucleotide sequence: TGTGCCAGCAGTATTGGACTAGCTATTGAGCAGTTCTTC. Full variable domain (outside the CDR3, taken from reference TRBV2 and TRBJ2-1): EPEVTQTPSHQVTQMGQEVILRCVPISNHLYFYWYRQILGQKVEFLVSFYNNEISEKSEIFDDQFSVERPDGSNFTLKIRSTKLEDSAMYFCASSIGLAIEQFFGPGTRLTVL.

The CDR3 loop is CAWSSGTGPFF. The CDR3 region has the DNA TGTGCCTGGAGTTCCGGGACAGGTCCGTTCTTC. This sequence joins TRBV30 and TRBJ2-1, with TRBD1 matching over 8 bases. This CDR3 spans 11 amino acids. Germline CDR1 GTSNPN, CDR2 SVGIG (reference sequence). Unmatched junction bases numbered 6, after V lost 2 bases and J lost 15 bases.